A single sample gave rise to the 20 T cell receptor beta chains below, sequenced in a study of OX40 agonist ivuxolimab in advanced cancers. Only in-frame clones appear in the TCRdb table, and some are missing; sequencing was by immunoSEQ multiplex PCR. The profile shows under 90,000 clones, over 85% of them singletons. The sample consisted of CD4+ or CD8+ T cells sorted from blood, taken in a trial of the OX40 agonist ivuxolimab. These TCRs come from an adult with an advanced solid tumor such as melanoma, head and neck, liver or kidney cancer.

This clone has more than one count but fewer than ten. This rearrangement joins TRBV10-3 to TRBJ1-5, with TRBD1 identical over 7 bases. Per the germline V gene, CDR1 is ENHRY and CDR2 is SYGVKD. This CDR3 region has 15 residues. V shed 2 bases and J 9 bases; nucleotides not matched to a gene: 10. The CDR3: CAISEQGTARAPQHF. The CDR3 DNA sequence: TGTGCCATCAGTGAGCAAGGGACAGCAAGGGCGCCCCAGCATTTT.

The chain uses TRBV7-9 and TRBJ2-5; weak D call: TRBD1 (6 bases). The CDR3 length is 14 residues. Trimming removed 4 bases at V and 1 base at J, with 10 bases between. Germline V gene data show CDR1 as SEHNR and CDR2 as FQNEAQ (reference sequence). The CDR3 DNA reads as TGTGCCAGCAGCTCAACAGGGACCCAAGAGACCCAGTACTTC. It specifies CASSSTGTQETQYF.

This clone was observed a single time. V and J are TRBV19 and TRBJ2-1; D gene uncertain. Germline CDR1 reads LNHDA; CDR2 reads SQIVND (reference sequence). CDR3 size: 13 residues. V was pared by 7 bases and J by 2 bases, with 9 bases between. CDR3 DNA: TGTGCCAGTAACGGGTTCCCCTACAATGAGCAGTTCTTC. As protein: CASNGFPYNEQFF.

The V gene is TRBV13, the J gene TRBJ1-3; D not certain. CDR1 and CDR2 from the germline V gene are PRHDT and FYEKMQ (reference sequence). CDR3 size: 14 residues. Trimming removed 5 bases from V and 0 bases from J, with 8 bases in between. The CDR3 region has the DNA TGTGCCAGCAGCCAACAGAACTCTGGAAACACCATATATTTT. Its translation: CASSQQNSGNTIYF.

This sequence joins TRBV4-3 and TRBJ1-4; D call uncertain. V lost 0 bases, J lost 8 bases, and 19 bases lay in between. This CDR3 spans 17 amino acids. Germline V CDR1 and CDR2: LGHNA, YSLEER. The CDR3 sequence: CASSQERVLEPKEKLFF. For the CDR3, the DNA is TGCGCCAGCAGCCAAGAGAGGGTACTTGAACCGAAAGAAAAACTGTTTTTT.

V usage is TRBV7-2 and J usage is TRBJ2-2; D might be TRBD2 (6 bases). The CDR3 totals 13 residues. CDR1 SGHTA and CDR2 FQGNSA come from the germline V gene. With 4 bases removed from V and 7 bases from J, the gap between germline ends came to 10 bases. The CDR3 sequence is CASSWGDFGELFF. The CDR3 DNA is TGTGCCAGCAGCTGGGGGGATTTCGGGGAGCTGTTTTTT.

In its sample, this clone was seen once. The V call is TRBV5-6, the J call TRBJ2-7; 12 bases align to TRBD2. Trimming at V came to 2 bases and at J to 0 bases, leaving 9 bases not matched to a gene. This CDR3 region has 18 residues. The germline V gene has CDR1 SGHDT and CDR2 YYEEEE. CDR3 sequence: CASSFRTSGASSSYEQYF. CDR3 in DNA: TGTGCCAGCAGCTTTCGGACTAGCGGGGCCTCGAGCTCCTACGAGCAGTACTTC.

The CDR3 sequence: CASSPAPGGTGNGYTF. For the CDR3, the DNA is TGTGCCAGCAGCCCAGCCCCCGGGGGGACAGGGAATGGCTACACCTTC. This sequence joins TRBV7-2 and TRBJ1-2, with TRBD1 matching over 9 bases. The J segment lost 6 bases and the V segment lost 5 bases, leaving 13 bases of the junction unmatched. The CDR3 contains 16 residues. The germline V gene has CDR1 SGHTA and CDR2 FQGNSA.

This clone was seen only once. The chain uses TRBV6-1 and TRBJ2-7; 10 nucleotides line up with TRBD1. Germline CDR1 and CDR2: MNHNS and SASEGT. J lost 2 bases, V lost 5 bases, and 6 bases had no gene match. The CDR3 loop spans 15 amino acids. CDR3 region: CASSFRTGGPYEQYF. The DNA for the CDR3 is TGTGCCAGCAGTTTTCGGACAGGGGGACCCTACGAGCAGTACTTC.

The chain couples TRBV27 to TRBJ2-1; 9 bases agree with TRBD2. The germline V gene encodes CDR1 MNHEY and CDR2 SMNVEV (reference sequence). Trimming removed 3 bases from V and 9 bases from J; junction bases left unmatched: 6. The CDR3 is 14 amino acids. The CDR3 nucleotides read TGTGCCAGCAGTTTCCTAGCGGGACTTGGTGAGCAGTTCTTC. Its protein is CASSFLAGLGEQFF.

The CDR3 bases are TGTGCCAGCACCCGAGGGTCCCGCGGAGGGTTCTATGGCTACACCTTC. Its translation is CASTRGSRGGFYGYTF. This chain joins TRBV28 and TRBJ1-2; D is unresolved. Per the germline V gene, CDR1 is MDHEN and CDR2 is SYDVKM. This CDR3 is built from 16 residues. V shed 7 bases and J shed 4 bases, with 22 bases lying between them.

This sequence joins TRBV14 and TRBJ2-7; D not certain. Trimming cost V 0 bases and J 7 bases, with 13 bases left between them. CDR3 length equals 14 residues. Looked up from germline, CDR1 is SGHDN and CDR2 is FVKESK. In nucleotides, the CDR3 is TGTGCCAGCAGCCAAGAGGGAAGGTGGAGAGAGCAGTACTTC. Residues: CASSQEGRWREQYF.

The chain carries TRBV18 and TRBJ1-5; the D is unclear. Germline loops: CDR1 KGHSH, CDR2 LQKENI. The CDR3 covers 15 residues. V was clipped by 3 bases and J by 4 bases, with 13 bases between them. CDR3 region: CASSPFSQPNQPQHF. In DNA, the CDR3 is TGTGCCAGCTCACCTTTCTCACAGCCTAATCAGCCCCAGCATTTT.

The chain has TRBV10-3 and TRBJ2-7; 7 nucleotides agree with TRBD1. The CDR3 has 12 residues. V gave up 11 bases and J gave up 6 bases; unmatched junction bases: 10. The germline V gene encodes CDR1 ENHRY and CDR2 SYGVKD. CDR3 sequence (DNA): TGTGCCTCGGGACAGAGCTTACCCGAGCAGTACTTC. Protein sequence: CASGQSLPEQYF.

This clone appeared a single time. The chain is built from TRBV19 and TRBJ2-2; tentatively, D is TRBD2 (6 bases). Germline CDR1 reads LNHDA; CDR2 reads SQIVND (reference sequence). The CDR3 is 15 residues long. V lost 6 bases and J 6 bases, leaving 17 bases between the germline ends. CDR3 nucleotides: TGTGCCAGTAGACCTCTCGGGACTTCCCCCGGGGAGCTGTTTTTT. This translates into CASRPLGTSPGELFF.

The chain joins TRBV2 to TRBJ1-5; D remains unclear. The length of the CDR3 is 14 residues. CDR1 SNHLY and CDR2 FYNNEI come from the germline V gene. Trimming removed 2 bases from V and 5 bases from J, with 10 bases in between. Here the CDR3 DNA reads TGTGCCAGCAGTGAAATCTCTCAGGATCAGCCCCAGCATTTT. The encoded protein is CASSEISQDQPQHF.

The chain links TRBV25-1 to TRBJ1-2; unclear D gene. From germline, CDR1 is MGHDK and CDR2 SYGVNS. The CDR3 extends over 12 amino acids. Trimming shortened V by 6 bases and J by 4 bases, and 9 bases separated the two germline ends. CDR3 residues: CASRRGFYGYTF. The CDR3 nucleotides are TGTGCCAGCAGACGGGGTTTCTATGGCTACACCTTC.

V gene TRBV6-5 combines with J gene TRBJ2-7; possibly TRBD1 or TRBD2 for D (7 bases each). Germline CDR1 is MNHEY and CDR2 is SVGAGI. V dropped 2 bases and J dropped 2 bases, with 13 bases sitting between them. The CDR3 is 15 amino acids. The CDR3 DNA follows: TGTGCCAGCAGTTACGACCAGGGGGGGGCCTACGAGCAGTACTTC. This encodes CASSYDQGGAYEQYF.

In its sample, this clone was seen once. The genes are TRBV7-8 and TRBJ2-3; a weak D match, TRBD2 (6 bases). CDR3 length: 15 amino acids. Trimming stripped 5 bases from V and 2 bases from J, with 14 bases between. The V gene's germline CDR1 is SGHVS and CDR2 FQNEAQ. CDR3 coding DNA: TGTGCCAGCAGCGGATGGAGGGTGTCCACAGATACGCAGTATTTT. Residues: CASSGWRVSTDTQYF.

The CDR3 DNA reads TGTGCCAGCAGCGTGGCGGGGATTACCGAGCAGTACTTC. The encoded protein is CASSVAGITEQYF. V usage is TRBV9 and J usage is TRBJ2-7; D is possibly TRBD2 (6 bases). Germline CDR1 SGDLS, CDR2 YYNGEE. There are 13 residues in the CDR3. Trimming cost V 2 bases and J 6 bases, with 12 bases left between them.